This entry features one T cell receptor (beta chain) sequence. Antigen specificity is unknown. Data came from immunoSEQ multiplex PCR; TCRdb stores just in-frame clones and leaves some out. The data contain some 160,000 clones, approximately 90% of them singletons. This sample was taken from a study of cytomegalovirus exposure and HLA in healthy donors. Study outcomes and limitations: A list of approximately 160 TCR beta chains associated with cytomegalovirus was given.

J lost 0 bases, V lost 6 bases, and 5 bases had no gene match. CDR3 size: 17 residues. Germline values: CDR1 SNHLY, CDR2 FYNNEI. The origin of this receptor is a man aged 18 to 35 in good health and CMV-seronegative. Sequencing was done on a sample of PBMCs. The V call is TRBV2, the J call TRBJ2-3, with 14 positions matching TRBD2. The DNA for the CDR3 is TGTGCCAGCAGCCTGACTAGCGGGGGGGATAGCACAGATACGCAGTATTTT. Amino acid sequence: CASSLTSGGDSTDTQYF.